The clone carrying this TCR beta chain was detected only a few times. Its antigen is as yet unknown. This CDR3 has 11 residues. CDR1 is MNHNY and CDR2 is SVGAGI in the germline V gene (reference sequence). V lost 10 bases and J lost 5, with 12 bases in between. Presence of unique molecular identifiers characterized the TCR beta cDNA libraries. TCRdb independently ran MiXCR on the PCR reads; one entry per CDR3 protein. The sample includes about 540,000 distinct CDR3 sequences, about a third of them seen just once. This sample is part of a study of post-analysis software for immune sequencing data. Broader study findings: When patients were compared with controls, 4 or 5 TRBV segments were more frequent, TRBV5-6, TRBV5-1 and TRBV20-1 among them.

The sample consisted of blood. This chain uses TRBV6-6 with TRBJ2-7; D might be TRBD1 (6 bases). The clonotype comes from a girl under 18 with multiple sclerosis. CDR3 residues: CATTRGDEQYF. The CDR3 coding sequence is TGTGCCACGACCAGGGGAGACGAGCAGTACTTC.